This entry lists 3 T cell receptor beta chains sequenced from one sample in a study of response to subunit inactivated influenza vaccine. Each CDR3 protein gets one entry after TCRdb re-called the RT-PCR reads with MiXCR. The sample has about 540,000 distinct CDR3 sequences, 12% to 15% seen once. The specimen was PBMCs from blood, collected 11 to 12 days after vaccination. These receptors all stem from a middle-aged man who received an inactivated influenza vaccine.

This clonotype was counted between two and nine times. This rearrangement joins TRBV9 to TRBJ2-1; D is perhaps TRBD1 or TRBD2 (5 bases each). Trimming shortened V by 5 bases and J by 3 bases, and 12 bases separated the two germline ends. The CDR3 is made up of 14 amino acids. In germline, CDR1 is SGDLS, CDR2 YYNGEE. Written as DNA, the CDR3 is TGTGCCAGCAGGGGGGACCGTTACTACAATGAGCAGTTCTTC. Encoded protein: CASRGDRYYNEQFF.

The chain joins TRBV12-3 or TRBV12-4 to TRBJ1-5, with 10 bases lining up with TRBD1. The V gene end was trimmed by 5 bases and the J gene end by 7 bases; junction bases not matched to a gene: 8. The CDR3 has 15 amino acids. The CDR3 nucleotides read TGTGCCAGCAGTCAGACAGGGGGCTTTGAACAGCCCCAGCATTTT. Amino acid sequence: CASSQTGGFEQPQHF.

This clonotype was counted only a few times. Written as DNA, the CDR3 is TGTGCCAGCAGCCTTACGCCGCCCGCGGGTGAGCAGTTCTTC. Translating gives CASSLTPPAGEQFF. The chain has TRBV7-2 and TRBJ2-1, with a possible D match to TRBD2 (5 bases). The CDR3 has 14 residues. V was cut by 5 bases and J by 9 bases, with 17 bases left in between. CDR1 and CDR2 (germline): SGHTA, FQGNSA.